This entry concerns a single T cell receptor (beta chain). The data were obtained in a study of blood T cell repertoires in COVID-19. Whole-study context: Material from acute and convalescent COVID-19 was sourced from the United States, Italy and Spain. Nucleic acid was either cDNA or gDNA, and it came from T cells, B-cell-depleted T cells, or PBMCs.

The CDR3 spans 14 residues. Per germline, CDR1 SEHNR and CDR2 FQNEAQ (reference sequence). The ends were cut back, 3 bases at V and 7 bases at J, with 10 bases in the middle. Followed longitudinally, the Seattle patients had been enrolled during active infection. Original methodology: Amplification of reference gene primers was used by the study to estimate nucleated cell counts. Assay: immunoSEQ multiplex PCR; the TCRdb copy retains only in-frame clones and omits some. Clone size and V and J calls were adopted from that table, with D and trimming inferred from the DNA. This sample has around 270,000 clones, with 70% to 85% found just once.

This sequence originates from a human donor with COVID-19, enrolled during active disease. The donor label of this sample is uncertain. The chain combines TRBV7-9 with TRBJ1-6; D gene uncertain. Sequencing was done on a sample of peripheral blood. The CDR3 spells CASSFEGGNSPLHF. The CDR3 DNA follows: TGTGCCAGCAGCTTTGAGGGAGGAAATTCACCCCTCCACTTT.